This TCR beta chain was obtained from a study of blood T cell repertoires in COVID-19. Overall study context: Whether acute or convalescent, the COVID-19 samples came from the United States, Italy and Spain. Sources were T cells, B-cell-depleted T cells, or PBMCs; the material itself was cDNA or gDNA.

Some clones are missing from TCRdb's copy, which holds only in-frame ones; the method was immunoSEQ multiplex PCR. The repertoire has about 140,000 clones, roughly 79% of them found once; the top ten carry about 8.6%. Germline-derived CDR1 and CDR2 are SGHTA and FQGNSA. With V trimmed by 3 bases and J by 6 bases, 2 bases remained unmatched. This CDR3 has 13 residues. The source is a man in his fifties or sixties with active or convalescent COVID-19. Sequencing was done on a sample of peripheral blood. The rearrangement joins TRBV7-2 to TRBJ2-7; 10 bases fit TRBD1. Here the CDR3 DNA reads TGTGCCAGCAGCTTGGGACAGGGGCGCGAGCAGTACTTC. Translated: CASSLGQGREQYF. Filled out from reference TRBV7-2 and TRBJ2-7, the complete variable domain reads GAGVSQSPSNKVTEKGKDVELRCDPISGHTALYWYRQSLGQGLEFLIYFQGNSAPDKSGLPSDRFSAERTGGSVSTLTIQRTQQEDSAVYLCASSLGQGREQYFGPGTRLTVT.